The 17 T cell receptor beta chains listed next were all sequenced from one sample in a study of T cell responses to AZD1222 COVID-19 vaccine. TCRdb's table, derived via immunoSEQ multiplex PCR, lists solely in-frame clones and lacks some. The sample carries more than 70,000 clones, about nine tenths recorded once. The material sequenced was peripheral blood, taken 28 days after the second AZD1222 dose. These receptors were collected from an adult who received the AZD1222 COVID-19 vaccine.

This clone was recorded only once. The chain combines TRBV9 with TRBJ1-1, with TRBD1 as a possible D gene (6 bases). This CDR3 spans 14 amino acids. Trimming left V 3 bases short and J 1 base short, with 10 bases between. CDR1 is SGDLS, CDR2 YYNGEE, per germline. This CDR3 reads CASSATGQNTEAFF. DNA of the CDR3: TGTGCCAGCAGCGCAACGGGACAGAACACTGAAGCTTTCTTT.

The chain joins TRBV5-1 to TRBJ1-6, with 11 positions matching TRBD1. The CDR3 contains 20 residues. J gave up 3 bases and V 2 bases, and 13 bases lay outside the gene matches. CDR1 and CDR2 (germline): SGHRS, YFSETQ. In nucleotides, the CDR3 is TGCGCCAGCAGCTTAGGAGAATCTGGACAGGGGGCCTTCTATAATTCACCCCTCCACTTT. It yields the protein CASSLGESGQGAFYNSPLHF.

The chain couples TRBV9 to TRBJ2-5, with D hard to call. Germline CDR1 is SGDLS and CDR2 is YYNGEE. The CDR3 is made up of 13 amino acids. V was clipped by 4 bases and J by 3 bases, with 10 bases between them. DNA of the CDR3: TGTGCCAGCAGCTATGGGCCAAAAGAGACCCAGTACTTC. It translates to CASSYGPKETQYF. Variable domain in full (rest from reference TRBV9 and TRBJ2-5): DSGVTQTPKHLITATGQRVTLRCSPRSGDLSVYWYQQSLDQGLQFLIQYYNGEERAKGNILERFSAQQFPDLHSELNLSSLELGDSALYFCASSYGPKETQYFGPGTRLLVL.

V usage is TRBV19 and J usage is TRBJ1-1; TRBD1 is a possible D gene (6 bases). The V gene lost 4 bases and the J gene lost 3 bases, with 9 bases spanning the gap. The length of the CDR3 is 13 residues. Germline V gene data show CDR1 as LNHDA and CDR2 as SQIVND (reference sequence). CDR3 in amino acids: CASSTGQYTEAFF. As DNA, the CDR3 is TGTGCCAGTAGTACTGGACAGTACACTGAAGCTTTCTTT.

The chain joins TRBV7-6 to TRBJ1-5; a weak D match, TRBD1 (5 bases). The CDR3 runs 15 residues. CDR1 and CDR2 (germline): SGHVS, FNYEAQ. Trimming took off 1 base at V and 4 bases at J, with 11 bases between the two ends. CDR3 bases: TGTGCCAGCAGCTTAGATAGCCGGGGGAATCAGCCCCAGCATTTT. The encoded protein is CASSLDSRGNQPQHF.

The chain uses TRBV9 and TRBJ2-3; D not resolved. CDR3 size: 13 residues. The V end lost 0 bases, the J end lost 1 base, and 3 bases lay between the germline ends. Germline-derived CDR1 and CDR2 are SGDLS and YYNGEE. CDR3 DNA: TGTGCCAGCAGCGTAGACGGCACAGATACGCAGTATTTT. Translated: CASSVDGTDTQYF.

This chain uses TRBV24-1 with TRBJ2-6, with D uncertain. CDR1 is KGHDR, CDR2 SFDVKD, per germline. This CDR3 spans 15 amino acids. Trimming removed 4 bases at V and 2 bases at J, with 8 bases between. CDR3 residues: CATSDPPPGANVLTF. CDR3 in DNA: TGTGCCACCAGTGACCCCCCCCCTGGGGCCAACGTCCTGACTTTC.

CDR3 amino acids: CATSDPGTATGELFF. In DNA, the CDR3 is TGTGCCACCAGTGATCCCGGGACAGCTACCGGGGAGCTGTTTTTT. This rearrangement joins TRBV24-1 to TRBJ2-2; 7 bases line up with TRBD1. From germline, CDR1 is KGHDR and CDR2 SFDVKD. The CDR3 has 15 amino acids. The V and J ends lost 3 bases and 5 bases, in that order; junction bases with no gene match: 5.

V is TRBV13 and J is TRBJ1-4; D is undetermined. Germline CDR1 PRHDT, CDR2 FYEKMQ (reference sequence). The V end lost 5 bases, the J end lost 5 bases, and 9 bases lay between the germline ends. CDR3 size: 13 residues. This CDR3 is CASSRPLNEKLFF. Here the CDR3 DNA reads TGTGCCAGCAGCCGCCCATTGAATGAAAAACTGTTTTTT.

The chain joins TRBV7-6 to TRBJ1-2, with TRBD1 matching 9 bases. Germline V gene data show CDR1 as SGHVS and CDR2 as FNYEAQ. The V segment lost 5 bases and the J segment 6 bases; nucleotides outside the gene matches: 10. This CDR3 contains 15 residues. CDR3 sequence: CASSPPPRTGDGYTF. The CDR3 DNA sequence: TGTGCCAGCAGCCCACCGCCCCGGACAGGGGATGGCTACACCTTC.

The chain uses TRBV11-2 and TRBJ2-5; TRBD2 might be the D (6 bases). Trimming shortened V by 5 bases and J by 4 bases, and 14 bases separated the two germline ends. The CDR3 spans 14 residues. CDR1 and CDR2 from the germline V gene are SGHAT and FQNNGV. The CDR3 loop is CASSQLLGGETQYF. The DNA of the CDR3 is TGTGCCAGCAGCCAACTCTTGGGGGGAGAGACCCAGTACTTC.

The chain couples TRBV28 to TRBJ1-2; unclear D gene. The CDR3 is made up of 15 amino acids. Germline CDR1 and CDR2: MDHEN and SYDVKM. V lost 1 base to trimming and J lost 2 bases, with 11 bases between them. The CDR3 coding sequence is TGTGCCAGCAGTTTATCCCCCCTCTGGAACTATGGCTACACCTTC. Translation: CASSLSPLWNYGYTF.

The chain uses TRBV6-5 and TRBJ2-1, with 9 positions matching TRBD2. The J segment lost 7 bases and the V segment lost 6 bases, leaving 4 bases of the junction unmatched. Germline CDR1 reads MNHEY; CDR2 reads SVGAGI. The CDR3 runs to 13 residues. DNA of the CDR3: TGTGCCAGCAGGCCTAGCGGGGTAAATGAGCAGTTCTTC. Amino acid sequence: CASRPSGVNEQFF.

The chain combines TRBV19 with TRBJ2-1; the D gene is possibly TRBD2 (5 bases). Germline V lookup: CDR1 LNHDA, CDR2 SQIVND (reference sequence). The CDR3 is 15 amino acids. Trimming removed 7 bases from V and 0 bases from J, with 13 bases in between. For the CDR3, the DNA is TGTGCCAGTACCTCCGGGGAGAGCTCCTACAATGAGCAGTTCTTC. Its translation is CASTSGESSYNEQFF.

This clone was observed a handful of times. The J gene is TRBJ1-1, the V gene TRBV5-1; the D is unclear. The germline V gene has CDR1 SGHRS and CDR2 YFSETQ. V lost 3 bases to trimming and J lost 3 bases, with 12 bases between them. This CDR3 region has 14 residues. In DNA form, the CDR3 reads TGCGCCAGCAGCTCCCGGGCGGATCACACTGAAGCTTTCTTT. The encoded protein is CASSSRADHTEAFF.

This rearrangement joins TRBV4-1 to TRBJ2-1; TRBD1 agrees at 7 bases. Germline values: CDR1 MGHRA, CDR2 YSYEKL. The V and J ends lost 3 bases and 8 bases, in that order; junction bases with no gene match: 7. The CDR3 is 14 residues long. The CDR3 DNA follows: TGCGCCAGCAGCCAGGCCGACAGGGTGGATGAGCAGTTCTTC. This codes for CASSQADRVDEQFF.

On this clone itself: The junction departs from the called germline gene at one end, perhaps through a read error. The V gene is TRBV11-3, the J gene TRBJ2-1; TRBD2 aligns across 11 bases. CDR3 length: 15 residues. Germline loops: CDR1 SGHNT, CDR2 YENEEA. The CDR3 spells CVSSRLAGPYNEQFF. As DNA, the CDR3 is TGTGTCAGCAGCAGACTAGCGGGACCCTACAATGAGCAGTTCTTC.